The 18 T cell receptor beta chains below were found in one sample sequenced in a study of blood T cells in healthy people across ages. Combining a sample-barcoded 5' primer with a J-beta primer mix, a second PCR ran for about 7 to 11 cycles. TCRdb ran MiXCR on the 5' RACE reads and lists one entry per CDR3 protein. The sample includes 1.5 million to 2 million distinct CDR3 sequences, roughly 50% of them seen just once. Sequenced material: blood. These receptors were collected from a woman in her thirties or forties in good health.

The chain employs TRBV20-1 and TRBJ2-3; maybe TRBD2 (5 bases). V lost 5 bases and J lost 2, with 23 bases in between. Per the germline V gene, CDR1 is DFQATT and CDR2 is SNEGSKA (reference sequence). CDR3 length: 17 residues. The CDR3 loop reads CSAVARRYTLNTDTQYF. CDR3 nucleotides: TGCAGTGCTGTAGCGAGGAGATACACCCTTAACACAGATACGCAGTATTTT.

This clonotype has just a few counts. The CDR3 loop reads CASSQERRVDYGYTF. The CDR3 region has the DNA TGCGCCAGCAGCCAAGAGCGGAGGGTGGACTATGGCTACACCTTC. This chain connects TRBV4-1 to TRBJ1-2, with no clear D. The CDR3 consists of 15 residues. V lost 0 bases to trimming and J lost 3 bases, with 11 bases between them. Germline CDR1 reads MGHRA; CDR2 reads YSYEKL.

This clonotype was found a few times. The chain combines TRBV7-3 with TRBJ2-1; D unclear. Deletions cut 4 bases from V and 5 bases from J, with 12 bases between. Germline loops: CDR1 SGHTA, CDR2 FQGTGA. CDR3 length: 14 amino acids. CDR3 sequence reads: CASSSEDPNNEQFF. The CDR3 DNA is TGTGCCAGCAGCTCAGAGGACCCTAACAATGAGCAGTTCTTC.

This chain joins TRBV24-1 and TRBJ2-5, with D possibly TRBD2 on 6 matching bases. V lost 10 bases and J 3 bases, leaving 11 bases between the germline ends. Germline V gene data show CDR1 as KGHDR and CDR2 as SFDVKD. The CDR3 has 12 residues. The chain's CDR3 is CATGGYEETQYF. Written as DNA, the CDR3 is TGTGCCACTGGGGGGTATGAAGAGACCCAGTACTTC.

A remark on this clonotype: The junction departs from germline at one end; a sequencing error may be responsible. This sequence joins TRBV5-1 and TRBJ2-5, with a weak D call TRBD2 (6 bases). From germline, CDR1 is SGHRS and CDR2 YFSETQ. The CDR3 contains 13 residues. This chain's CDR3 is CASSSGYQGTQCF. The CDR3 DNA sequence: TGCGCCAGCAGCAGCGGGTACCAAGGGACCCAGTGCTTC.

This clonotype was counted a few times. This rearrangement joins TRBV7-2 to TRBJ2-5, with D possibly being TRBD1 (5 bases). TRBJ2-7 matches the DNA end more closely, so the J call is doubtful. CDR3 length: 16 amino acids. Germline lookup yields CDR1 SGHTA and CDR2 FQGNSA. The CDR3 sequence is CASSLVQGMLGYEQYF. CDR3 sequence (DNA): TGTGCCAGCAGCTTAGTCCAGGGAATGTTGGGATACGAGCAGTACTTC.

J is TRBJ2-7 and V is TRBV2, with TRBD1 identical over 7 bases. This CDR3 comprises 15 residues. Germline CDR1 and CDR2: SNHLY and FYNNEI. After removal of 4 bases from V and 1 base from J, the junction contained 7 bases not matched to a gene. The CDR3 protein is CASSVGTAPSYEQYF. As DNA, the CDR3 is TGTGCCAGCAGTGTCGGGACAGCCCCTTCCTACGAGCAGTACTTC.

This clonotype was picked up a small number of times. The chain links TRBV6-5 to TRBJ2-7; 8 bases map to TRBD1. V was clipped by 6 bases and J by 2 bases; unmatched bases: 3. Germline V gives CDR1 MNHEY, CDR2 SVGAGI. The CDR3 extends over 13 amino acids. The DNA of the CDR3 is TGTGCCAGCAGGGGACAGGCCCCCTACGAGCAGTACTTC. It yields the protein CASRGQAPYEQYF.

Of note for this clonotype: The junction differs from germline at one of its ends, possibly a read error. This chain connects TRBV10-3 to TRBJ2-7, with D uncertain. Germline lookup yields CDR1 ENHRY and CDR2 SYGVKD. CDR3 length equals 11 residues. CDR3 protein: CAISEIDDQYF. The CDR3 nucleotides are TGTGCCATCAGTGAAATCGACGATCAGTACTTC.

The chain carries TRBV28 and TRBJ2-1; the match to TRBD2 covers 11 bases. Germline CDR1 reads MDHEN; CDR2 reads SYDVKM. The trim removed 4 bases at V and 2 bases at J, leaving 13 bases unmatched. The CDR3 loop spans 19 amino acids. CDR3 in DNA: TGTGCCAGCAGTTCAGGGGTCTCTAGCGGGGGGAGGACCTACAATGAGCAGTTCTTC. Its translation: CASSSGVSSGGRTYNEQFF. Drawing the rest from reference TRBV28 and TRBJ2-1, the complete variable domain is DVKVTQSSRYLVKRTGEKVFLECVQDMDHENMFWYRQDPGLGLRLIYFSYDVKMKEKGDIPEGYSVSREKKERFSLILESASTNQTSMYLCASSSGVSSGGRTYNEQFFGPGTRLTVL.

This clonotype has just a few counts. V and J are TRBV7-3 and TRBJ2-2, with 8 bases aligning to TRBD2. The germline CDR1 and CDR2 sequences are SGHTA and FQGTGA. Trimming at V came to 7 bases and at J to 9 bases, leaving 25 bases not matched to a gene. This CDR3 has 19 amino acids. The CDR3 bases are TGTGCCAGCAAACCCTACCCCCTTGCCGGGTCCACGGGAGGGCGGGAGCTGTTTTTT. It is translated as CASKPYPLAGSTGGRELFF.

V usage is TRBV3-1 and J usage is TRBJ2-3; TRBD2 matches 9 bases. The germline V gene encodes CDR1 LGHDT and CDR2 YNNKEL (reference sequence). There are 16 residues in the CDR3. Trimming removed 0 bases from V and 5 bases from J; junction bases left unmatched: 6. In DNA form, the CDR3 reads TGTGCCAGCAGCCAAGATAAGAGCGGGGGGTTAGATACGCAGTATTTT. It is translated as CASSQDKSGGLDTQYF.

The rearrangement uses TRBV4-3 and TRBJ2-7; 7 bases align to TRBD1. Germline loops: CDR1 LGHNA, CDR2 YSLEER. The CDR3 consists of 14 residues. With V trimmed by 4 bases and J by 3 bases, 6 bases remained unmatched. CDR3 nucleotides: TGCGCCAGCAGCCTCGGGACAGCAGACTACGAGCAGTACTTC. This codes for CASSLGTADYEQYF.

A few counts support this clonotype. The chain uses TRBV4-2 and TRBJ1-5; D might be TRBD1 (6 bases). Germline values: CDR1 LGHNA, CDR2 YNFKEQ. V was cut by 3 bases and J by 0 bases, with 9 bases left in between. The CDR3 loop spans 15 amino acids. CDR3 nucleotide sequence: TGTGCCAGCAGCCAGGACAGCTCTAGCAATCAGCCCCAGCATTTT. Its translation is CASSQDSSSNQPQHF.

The gene calls are TRBV6-1 and TRBJ1-2; D gene uncertain. Germline V gene data show CDR1 as MNHNS and CDR2 as SASEGT. The CDR3 totals 16 residues. Trimming shortened V by 5 bases and J by 0 bases, and 16 bases separated the two germline ends. DNA of the CDR3: TGTGCCAGCAGTTCACATAGCGGGTATCCTAACTATGGCTACACCTTC. This codes for CASSSHSGYPNYGYTF.

The chain is built from TRBV3-1 and TRBJ2-7; D possibly uses TRBD1 or TRBD2 (5 bases each). The end of the DNA fits TRBJ2-5 better, so the J call may be wrong. This CDR3 comprises 15 residues. CDR1 is LGHDT and CDR2 is YNNKEL in the germline V gene (reference sequence). The CDR3 DNA follows: TGTGCCAGCAGCCGGAGAAGCGGTGGGGGAGAGACCCAGTACTTC. Its protein product is CASSRRSGGGETQYF.

This sequence joins TRBV16 and TRBJ2-5, with D tentatively TRBD2 (6 bases). Trimming stripped 2 bases from V and 11 bases from J, with 18 bases between. This CDR3 has 14 amino acids. Germline V gene lookup returns CDR1 KGHSY and CDR2 FQNENV. CDR3 in amino acids: CASSQGSGLNEQYF. In nucleotides, the CDR3 is TGTGCCAGCAGCCAAGGGAGCGGGCTCAATGAGCAGTACTTC.

V usage is TRBV14 and J usage is TRBJ2-5; 13 bases agree with TRBD2. Per germline, CDR1 SGHDN and CDR2 FVKESK. This CDR3 comprises 18 residues. J gave up 1 base and V 0 bases, and 5 bases lay outside the gene matches. The CDR3 is CASSQEGLAGIIQETQYF. The DNA of the CDR3 is TGTGCCAGCAGCCAAGAGGGACTAGCGGGAATAATCCAAGAGACCCAGTACTTC.